This T cell receptor (beta chain) is from a study of molecular identifiers for immune sequencing clone quantification. Overall study findings and caveats: Barcode collisions between identical TCR molecules could shrink estimates of highly expanded clone sizes. Clones carrying above 20 RNA copies accounted for over 97% of effector molecules, under 1% in naive cells.

Input for naive CD8 libraries was about 19,000 to 1,100,000 sorted cells; the RNA fraction used was 10%, 30% or 50%. Bulk TCR library preparation followed previously described methods with listed TCR primers. Each CDR3 protein is one row after TCRdb ran MiXCR on the PCR reads. The sample carries about 100,000 distinct CDR3 sequences, roughly a third recorded once. Trimming took off 3 bases at V and 0 bases at J, with 8 bases between the two ends. The CDR3 has 14 residues. CDR1 and CDR2 from the germline V gene are SGHAT and FQNNGV. Comments on this clonotype: As yet, its antigen is unknown.

The specimen sequenced was naive CD8+ T cells from blood, with Jurkat cell RNA spiked in. Documented subset: FACS-sorted CD8+CD4-CCR7+CD45RA+ naive T cells. V gene TRBV11-2 combines with J gene TRBJ1-1; D remains ambiguous. This TCR came from a human donor in good health. Some libraries in this study had Jurkat cell RNA spiked in. The CDR3 nucleotides read TGTGCCAGCAGCTTGTGGGCCATGAACACTGAAGCTTTCTTT. This translates into CASSLWAMNTEAFF.